This T cell receptor beta chain originates from a study of regulatory T cells in long-lasting Graves disease. The CDR3 covers 14 residues. Trimming removed 2 bases from V and 2 bases from J, with 9 bases in between. This clonotype has at least ten counts. Antigen specificity is unknown. Construction of TCR beta libraries relied on iRepertoire HTBI primers and on Arm-PCR targeting CDR3 regions. TCRdb redid the calling of the multiplex PCR reads with MiXCR, one entry per CDR3 protein. The table records about 440,000 distinct CDR3 sequences, around 17% of them present only once. Time point given: newly diagnosed GD, antithyroid drugs for less than 3 months. Preparation of the TCR library used RNA extracted from PBMCs. Study-wide findings and caveats: Persistent disease favored TRBV28, TRBJ1-2 and TRBJ2-5.

Separately, the same data were catalogued under a study of T cells in Graves' hyperthyroidism and ophthalmopathy. In that study: Newly diagnosed hyperthyroidism, duration under 2 months, in patients aged 18 to 65. An initial round of RT-PCR targeting the TCR CDR3 relied on the HTBI primer set. The majority of expanded thyroid clonotypes above 0.001 also appeared in blood.

This material consisted of peripheral blood mononuclear cells (PBMCs), taken at new diagnosis, from a patient treated with antithyroid drugs. The chain carries TRBV12-3 or TRBV12-4 and TRBJ1-1, with D uncertain. This receptor was taken from a woman aged 25-40 years with Graves disease. CDR3 in amino acids: CASSLMQHNTEAFF. CDR3 DNA: TGTGCCAGCAGTTTAATGCAGCATAACACTGAAGCTTTCTTT.